These T cell receptor beta chains were read from a single sample in a study of T cells in Graves' hyperthyroidism and ophthalmopathy. Each CDR3 protein gets one entry after TCRdb re-called the multiplex PCR reads with MiXCR. The table shows 500,000 to 750,000 distinct CDR3 sequences, with roughly 46% occurring only once. Sequenced sample: peripheral blood or thyroid tissue (not recorded which). The receptors stem from a woman aged 18 to 35 with Graves' hyperthyroidism. The CDR3 runs from the conserved cysteine through the conserved F or W. The D gene is left open where the match is weak. Some rows mark clone size as missing; the rest say once, few, many or name a class of expanded clone.

V	D	J	size	DNA	CDR3
TRBV5-1	.	TRBJ2-6	many	TGCGCCAGCAGCTGGGGTGACTCTGGGGCCAACGTCCTGACTTTC	CASSWGDSGANVLTF
TRBV7-2	.	TRBJ2-6	.	TGTGCCAGCACCACAGGGAAAATCGCTGGGGCCAACGTCCTGACTTTC	CASTTGKIAGANVLTF
TRBV19	.	TRBJ1-4	many	TGTGCCAGTAGTAACAGCTACCTACAGGGTGAAAAACTGTTTTTT	CASSNSYLQGEKLFF
TRBV5-1	TRBD1	TRBJ1-2	many	TGCGCCAGCAGCTTGGTACAGGGGGACTATGGCTACACCTTC	CASSLVQGDYGYTF
TRBV20-1	TRBD2	TRBJ2-5	many	TGCAGTGCTACCAAGGCGGGAGTGGAGACCCAGTACTTC	CSATKAGVETQYF
TRBV2	.	TRBJ2-1	many	TGTGCCAGCAGTGAGGGCGGTGAGCAGTTCTTC	CASSEGGEQFF
TRBV2	.	TRBJ2-7	.	TGTGCCAGCAGTGACGGGAGTCGGGATAGCTCCTACGAGCAGTACTTC	CASSDGSRDSSYEQYF
TRBV28	.	TRBJ2-5	many	TGTGCCAGCAACGATATCCAAGAGACCCAGTACTTC	CASNDIQETQYF
TRBV5-4	TRBD1	TRBJ1-1	.	TGTGCCAGCAGCTTTAACAGGGGGTTGAGCACTGAAGCTTTCTTT	CASSFNRGLSTEAFF
TRBV5-1	.	TRBJ2-7	many	TGCGCCAGCAGCTTGGAAGGATCAAGGGCAGGAACCTACGAGCAGTACTTC	CASSLEGSRAGTYEQYF
TRBV29-1	TRBD1	TRBJ1-2	.	TGCAGCGTTCCGGACAGGGGGAGGACGAACTATGGCTACACCTTC	CSVPDRGRTNYGYTF
TRBV29-1	.	TRBJ1-1	.	TGCAGCGTTCTACACATGAACACTGAAGCTTTCTTT	CSVLHMNTEAFF
TRBV12-3/TRBV12-4	TRBD2	TRBJ2-1	.	TGTGCCAGCAGGCGGGGTAGCGGGATGGAGGGTGAGCAGTTCTTC	CASRRGSGMEGEQFF
TRBV12-3/TRBV12-4	.	TRBJ1-1	.	TGTGCTAGCAGTCCATGCGAGGGATCGAACACTGAAGCTTTCTTT	CASSPCEGSNTEAFF
TRBV20-1	.	TRBJ1-5	many	TGCAGTGCACACTCCCAGGGGAGCAATCAGCCCCAGCATTTT	CSAHSQGSNQPQHF
TRBV3-1	.	TRBJ2-2	.	TGTGCCAGCAGGAGCAGGTTGGAGGGGGAGCTGTTTTTT	CASRSRLEGELFF
TRBV7-3	.	TRBJ1-5	.	TGTGCCAGCAGCTTAACGGGAGGGTCCCAGCATTTT	CASSLTGGSQHF
TRBV6-1	TRBD1	TRBJ1-5	many	TGTGCCAGCAGTGAACGTAAGGACAGGGCTCTCCATTTT	CASSERKDRALHF